This is a list of T cell receptor beta chains from one sample in a study of cytomegalovirus exposure and HLA in healthy donors. The data were produced by immunoSEQ multiplex PCR, yet TCRdb's version contains in-frame clones alone and is incomplete. The sample holds a few hundred thousand clones, roughly 87% seen once. The specimen sequenced was PBMCs. Every receptor here comes from a man between 25 and 39 years old in good health and CMV-seronegative. CDR3s include the opening cysteine and the closing phenylalanine or tryptophan. The D gene is left open where the match is weak. Size values are once, few and many counts, or a class for expanded clones, and some rows have none.

J | V | size | D | DNA | CDR3
TRBJ1-1 | TRBV6-5 | few | TRBD1 | TGTGCCAGCAGTTACTCGACAGGGGTCACTGAAGCTTTCTTT | CASSYSTGVTEAFF
TRBJ1-4 | TRBV5-1 | - | TRBD1 | TGCGCCAGCAGTCTAGCACAGGGGAAACTGTTTTTT | CASSLAQGKLFF
TRBJ1-1 | TRBV18 | - | - | TGTGCCAGCTCACGAAACCGGGACACACAAGCTTTCTTT | CASSRNRDTQAFF
TRBJ2-1 | TRBV5-1 | - | TRBD1 | TGCGCCAGCAGCGGCGGACAGGATTATTCCTACAATGAGCAGTTCTTC | CASSGGQDYSYNEQFF
TRBJ1-3 | TRBV30 | - | - | TGTGCCTGGAGTACCAGGGGCAACTCTGGAAACACCATATATTTT | CAWSTRGNSGNTIYF
TRBJ2-3 | TRBV11-2 | - | - | TGTGCCAGCAGCTTAGATTATGCAGGGCTCACAGATACGCAGTATTTT | CASSLDYAGLTDTQYF
TRBJ2-7 | TRBV27 | - | TRBD1 | TGTGCCAGCAGACCCACCGACAGGGTAAGCTACGAGCAGTACTTC | CASRPTDRVSYEQYF
TRBJ2-7 | TRBV19 | - | TRBD1 | TGTGCCAGCACAGGCGGGACAGGGGCATACGAGCAGTACTTC | CASTGGTGAYEQYF
TRBJ2-4 | TRBV2 | - | TRBD1 | TGTGCCAGCAGTCACACAGGGGCCTTAGCCAAAAACATTCAGTACTTC | CASSHTGALAKNIQYF
TRBJ2-5 | TRBV9 | once | TRBD1 | TGTGCCAGCAGCGGGTCCACAGGGGGCTCCCAAGAGACCCAGTACTTC | CASSGSTGGSQETQYF
TRBJ2-3 | TRBV10-2 | - | TRBD2 | TGCGCCAGCAGTCGGACTAGCGGGGGCCCAACATCTAGCACAGATACGCAGTATTTT | CASSRTSGGPTSSTDTQYF
TRBJ2-2 | TRBV6-5 | - | - | TGTGCCAGCAGTAGGGGTTCCACCGGGGAGCTGTTTTTT | CASSRGSTGELFF
TRBJ2-4 | TRBV27 | once | - | TGTGCCAGCAGTTTAAGGGGACATACCAAAAACATTCAGTACTTC | CASSLRGHTKNIQYF
TRBJ2-7 | TRBV7-9 | - | - | TGTGCCAGCTCGACAGCCTCCTACGAGCAGTACTTC | CASSTASYEQYF
TRBJ1-1 | TRBV27 | - | - | TGTGCCAGCAGTTCCGGGACTTCCCCCACTGAAGCTTTCTTT | CASSSGTSPTEAFF
TRBJ2-5 | TRBV5-1 | - | - | TGCGCCAGCAGCTCCCCCGGTCCTAAGGAGACCCAGTACTTC | CASSSPGPKETQYF
TRBJ1-3 | TRBV7-9 | - | - | TGTGCCAGCAGCCCTACCCCGAAACAGGGATTCTCTGGAAACACCATATATTTT | CASSPTPKQGFSGNTIYF
TRBJ2-1 | TRBV5-1 | - | TRBD2 | TGCGCCAGCAGCTTGAAGGAGAAACGGGGGGGTTACAATGAGCAGTTCTTC | CASSLKEKRGGYNEQFF
TRBJ2-2 | TRBV28 | - | - | TGTGCCAGCAGTTTATCGGAAGGGGACACGAACACCGGGGAGCTGTTTTTT | CASSLSEGDTNTGELFF
TRBJ1-5 | TRBV18 | - | TRBD1 | TGTGCCAGCTCACTCGACAGGGGAGATCAGCCCCAGCATTTT | CASSLDRGDQPQHF
TRBJ1-6 | TRBV7-9 | - | TRBD1 | TGTGCCAGCAGCTTAGGAGGGGCAGGGGGTAGAAATTCACCCCTCCACTTT | CASSLGGAGGRNSPLHF
TRBJ1-6 | TRBV6-4 | - | - | TGTGCCAGCAGTACGGGAGACACCCCGTATTCACCCCTCCACTTT | CASSTGDTPYSPLHF
TRBJ2-3 | TRBV19 | - | TRBD1 | TGTGCCAGTAGTATGGGGACAGGGCGCAGCACAGATACGCAGTATTTT | CASSMGTGRSTDTQYF
TRBJ2-7 | TRBV6-5 | - | - | TGTGCCAGCAGTTACAGTAGATACGAGCAGTACTTC | CASSYSRYEQYF
TRBJ2-3 | TRBV6-6 | - | TRBD1 | TGTGCCAGCAGTTACTCGGACAGGAAAACAGATACGCAGTATTTT | CASSYSDRKTDTQYF
TRBJ1-6 | TRBV15 | - | - | TGTGCCACCAGCAGAGACCCGGGACTTTGGGAGTTCTCACCCCTCCACTTT | CATSRDPGLWEFSPLHF
TRBJ1-2 | TRBV19 | few | - | TGTGCCAGTAGTATGGTGGCGGGGTCCTATGGCTACACCTTC | CASSMVAGSYGYTF
TRBJ2-5 | TRBV15 | - | TRBD1 | TGTGCCACCAGTCGTCAGGGGGTAGGAGAGACCCAGTACTTC | CATSRQGVGETQYF
TRBJ1-5 | TRBV6-5 | once | TRBD1 | TGTGCTACCGGCCAGGGGGCAGGTCAGCCCCAGCATTTT | CATGQGAGQPQHF
TRBJ2-7 | TRBV30 | - | - | TGTGCCTGGAGTGTATCCCGGGACATCGAGGGCGAGCAGTACTTC | CAWSVSRDIEGEQYF
TRBJ2-5 | TRBV18 | - | - | TGTGCCAGCTCACCAAGAGGGAACCAAGAGACCCAGTACTTC | CASSPRGNQETQYF
TRBJ2-1 | TRBV7-6 | - | TRBD2 | TGTGCCAGCAGCTTAGTGATCGGGGGGACGGTAAATGAGCAGTTCTTC | CASSLVIGGTVNEQFF
TRBJ2-6 | TRBV30 | - | - | TGTGCCTGGGGGCCTCGGGGGTCTGGGGCCAACGTCCTGACTTTC | CAWGPRGSGANVLTF